What follows is one TCR beta chain and its context. Per the study methods: Estimation of nucleated cell counts relied on the amplification of reference gene primers. The protocol was immunoSEQ multiplex PCR, while the TCRdb copy is restricted to in-frame clones and leaves out a portion. The DNA gave D and trimming, while V, J and clone size come from that table. Of 65,000 to 70,000 clones in the sample, 81% were seen once. These data originate in a study of blood T cell repertoires in COVID-19. As for the study in general: PBMCs, B-cell-depleted T cells, or T cells were the source of the cDNA or gDNA that made up the material.

Losses at the gene ends were 5 bases for V and 5 bases for J; bases not matched to a gene: 11. The CDR3 spans 15 residues. Looked up from germline, CDR1 is MDHEN and CDR2 is SYDVKM. Sequencing used peripheral blood. This chain joins TRBV28 and TRBJ2-5; 7 nucleotides align to TRBD2. The clonotype comes from a human donor in a cohort sampled during active COVID-19. CDR3 protein: CASSPLLAGAETQYF. CDR3 DNA: TGTGCCAGCAGTCCCCTTCTTGCGGGAGCTGAGACCCAGTACTTC.